The 32 T cell receptor beta chains in this list originate from one sample, sequenced in a study of CD8 T cells in ankylosing spondylitis. The study, taken as a whole, reports: Made up of roughly 8 highly homologous variants, a TCR beta motif appeared characteristic of ankylosing spondylitis blood.

Using its own MiXCR run on the 5' RACE reads, TCRdb lists one record per CDR3 protein. The top ten clones hold about a sixth of a sample with almost 400,000 distinct CDR3 sequences, more than 20% of them seen once. Their specific antigens are unknown. Material: blood, either unsorted or a sorted T cell fraction (not recorded which). These receptors originate from a male donor with ankylosing spondylitis.

This clonotype was found a few times. V gene TRBV27 combines with J gene TRBJ1-6; 7 bases fit TRBD1. The CDR3 is 17 amino acids. V lost 6 bases and J lost 15; bases outside the gene matches: 23. Germline loops: CDR1 MNHEY, CDR2 SMNVEV (reference sequence). DNA for the CDR3: TGTGCCAGCAGCACCGTTCTAGGACAGGCCCCCGAACGGGACCTCCACTTT. It translates to CASSTVLGQAPERDLHF.

This CDR3 is CASSYPQASGANVLTF. Here the CDR3 DNA reads TGTGCCAGCAGTTACCCACAGGCCTCCGGGGCCAACGTCCTGACTTTC. V and J are TRBV6-2 or TRBV6-3 and TRBJ2-6, with a weak D call TRBD1 (5 bases). Trimming shortened V by 2 bases and J by 4 bases, and 12 bases separated the two germline ends. Germline V gene data show CDR1 as MNHEY and CDR2 as SVGEGT. CDR3 length equals 16 residues.

This clonotype was detected ten times or more. The gene calls are TRBV5-1 and TRBJ2-1; 13 bases match TRBD2. Germline CDR1 SGHRS, CDR2 YFSETQ. This CDR3 spans 17 amino acids. Trimming cost V 4 bases and J 8 bases; bases outside gene matches: 12. The CDR3 region is CASSPPPGTSGNYEQFF. The CDR3 DNA is TGCGCCAGCAGCCCTCCCCCCGGGACTAGCGGGAACTATGAGCAGTTCTTC.

This clonotype was counted between two and nine times. The rearrangement uses TRBV20-1 and TRBJ2-5; no clear D gene. Between the trimmed V and J ends, which lost 0 bases and 2 bases, there was a span of 10 bases. CDR1 is DFQATT, CDR2 SNEGSKA, per germline (reference sequence). The CDR3 runs to 14 residues. The CDR3, as DNA: TGCAGTGCTAGAGATAAAACTACGCAAGAGACCCAGTACTTC. This codes for CSARDKTTQETQYF.

This clonotype was found many times. The V call is TRBV12-3 or TRBV12-4, the J call TRBJ2-7; TRBD1 aligns across 11 bases. Trimming cost V 6 bases and J 3 bases; bases outside gene matches: 1. The CDR3 is made up of 13 amino acids. CDR3 in DNA: TGTGCCAGCAGGGGGACAGGGGGCTACGAGCAGTACTTC. This sequence encodes CASRGTGGYEQYF.

This clonotype was picked up many times. The J gene is TRBJ2-2, the V gene TRBV5-1, with TRBD2 identical over 9 bases. The germline V gene encodes CDR1 SGHRS and CDR2 YFSETQ. V gave up 1 base and J gave up 3 bases; unmatched junction bases: 1. This CDR3 has 15 residues. The CDR3 loop is CASSLRLADTGELFF. The CDR3 bases are TGCGCCAGCAGCTTGAGACTAGCGGACACCGGGGAGCTGTTTTTT.

This clonotype was counted between two and nine times. The V and J genes are TRBV12-3 or TRBV12-4 and TRBJ2-5; weak D call: TRBD2 (6 bases). Trimming pared 6 bases from V and 7 bases from J, leaving 21 bases between. The CDR3 sequence is 15 residues long. CDR3 sequence reads: CASRPTVAPEGTQYF. The CDR3 nucleotides read TGTGCCAGCAGACCGACCGTGGCCCCGGAGGGGACCCAGTACTTC.

The chain carries TRBV20-1 and TRBJ2-2; D tentatively reads TRBD1 or TRBD2 (5 bases each). This CDR3 is 15 amino acids long. Trimming stripped 0 bases from V and 7 bases from J, with 15 bases between. Germline V CDR1 and CDR2: DFQATT, SNEGSKA (reference sequence). CDR3 sequence (DNA): TGCAGTGCTAGAGATCCCGGGACGGTCATCGGGGAGCTGTTTTTT. This translates into CSARDPGTVIGELFF.

This clonotype was seen ten or more times. The chain links TRBV29-1 to TRBJ2-1, with a weak D call TRBD1 (6 bases). Germline V gene sequence: CDR1 SQVTM, CDR2 ANQGSEA. V gave up 5 bases and J gave up 6 bases, with 11 bases separating them. The CDR3 is 12 amino acids. CDR3 DNA sequence: TGCAGCGTTAACAGGGTTGGCAATGAGCAGTTCTTC. As protein: CSVNRVGNEQFF.

CDR3 coding DNA: TGCAGCGTAGGGACAGGGTTGTCCGGGGAGCTGTTTTTT. Translated, it gives CSVGTGLSGELFF. The chain uses TRBV29-1 and TRBJ2-2; 9 bases agree with TRBD1. V lost 6 bases and J lost 6; bases outside the gene matches: 5. CDR1 and CDR2 from the germline V gene are SQVTM and ANQGSEA. The CDR3 loop spans 13 amino acids.

This clonotype occurred a few times. V gene TRBV13 combines with J gene TRBJ2-7; D remains unclear. Germline loops: CDR1 PRHDT, CDR2 FYEKMQ (reference sequence). This CDR3 is 14 amino acids long. V lost 2 bases to trimming and J lost 1 base, with 9 bases between them. The CDR3 DNA follows: TGTGCCAGCAGCTTAAGGTATGGGTCCTACGAGCAGTACTTC. Protein product: CASSLRYGSYEQYF.

There are a few counts of this clonotype. The V and J genes are TRBV28 and TRBJ2-3, with D possibly TRBD1 on 6 matching bases. Trimming cost V 5 bases and J 5 bases, with 11 bases left between them. In germline, CDR1 is MDHEN, CDR2 SYDVKM. The CDR3 has 13 residues. CDR3 residues: CASSEGRGDTQYF. The CDR3 DNA follows: TGTGCCAGCAGTGAAGGCAGGGGAGATACGCAGTATTTT.

This chain joins TRBV5-6 and TRBJ2-6; D is undetermined. The CDR3 has 15 residues. Germline values: CDR1 SGHDT, CDR2 YYEEEE. V shed 1 base and J shed 0 bases, with 5 bases lying between them. Written as DNA, the CDR3 is TGTGCCAGCAGCTTGTACGTCTCTGGGGCCAACGTCCTGACTTTC. This sequence encodes CASSLYVSGANVLTF.

This chain connects TRBV20-1 to TRBJ2-7; D is uncertain. CDR3 length: 14 amino acids. Germline V gene lookup returns CDR1 DFQATT and CDR2 SNEGSKA (reference sequence). V lost 0 bases and J 4 bases, leaving 13 bases between the germline ends. The CDR3 spells CSARDGDFRYEQYF. The CDR3 nucleotides read TGCAGTGCTAGAGATGGAGATTTTAGGTACGAGCAGTACTTC.

V is TRBV29-1 and J is TRBJ1-4; D is perhaps TRBD1 (6 bases). In germline, CDR1 is SQVTM, CDR2 ANQGSEA. V lost 4 bases to trimming and J lost 5 bases, with 11 bases between them. The CDR3 runs 13 residues. CDR3 DNA sequence: TGCAGCGTTGGGTGGCAGGGGAATGAAAAACTGTTTTTT. Protein product: CSVGWQGNEKLFF.

This clonotype was seen a handful of times. V usage is TRBV15 and J usage is TRBJ1-2; D call uncertain. The V and J ends lost 1 base and 0 bases respectively, with 3 bases between them. This CDR3 has 13 residues. The germline gives CDR1 LNHNV, CDR2 YYDKDF (reference sequence). This CDR3 is CATSRVANYGYTF. CDR3 bases: TGTGCCACCAGCAGAGTAGCTAACTATGGCTACACCTTC.

This clonotype was seen more than once but under ten times. This chain joins TRBV5-1 and TRBJ2-7; 7 bases map to TRBD1. In germline, CDR1 is SGHRS, CDR2 YFSETQ. J gave up 3 bases and V 2 bases, and 8 bases lay outside the gene matches. The CDR3 totals 15 residues. In nucleotides, the CDR3 is TGCGCCAGCAGCTTAGACAGGGTTGAGGTCTACGAGCAGTACTTC. This translates into CASSLDRVEVYEQYF.

This clonotype was recorded at least ten times. The rearrangement links TRBV12-3 or TRBV12-4 to TRBJ2-5; D gene ambiguous. The CDR3 extends over 12 amino acids. V was trimmed by 7 bases and J by 5 bases, leaving 11 bases between them. For the CDR3, the DNA is TGTGCCAGCACCGCCACGGTTGAGACCCAGTACTTC. Translating gives CASTATVETQYF.

This clonotype was seen at least ten times. The rearrangement joins TRBV29-1 to TRBJ2-4; 10 bases match TRBD1. The J segment lost 1 base and the V segment lost 1 base, leaving 7 bases of the junction unmatched. The CDR3 spans 17 residues. Germline V gene data show CDR1 as SQVTM and CDR2 as ANQGSEA. CDR3 nucleotide sequence: TGCAGCGTTGAAGCGCGCGTGGACAGGGGGGCCAAAAACATTCAGTACTTC. Amino acids: CSVEARVDRGAKNIQYF.

This chain links TRBV2 with TRBJ1-2, with TRBD1 matching over 7 bases. There are 13 residues in the CDR3. Germline CDR1 reads SNHLY; CDR2 reads FYNNEI. The V segment lost 9 bases and the J segment 4 bases; nucleotides outside the gene matches: 8. Here the CDR3 reads CASRQGYSYGYTF. CDR3 in DNA: TGTGCCAGTAGACAGGGATATTCCTATGGCTACACCTTC. The entire variable domain, with the rest obtained from reference TRBV2 and TRBJ1-2, is as follows: EPEVTQTPSHQVTQMGQEVILRCVPISNHLYFYWYRQILGQKVEFLVSFYNNEISEKSEIFDDQFSVERPDGSNFTLKIRSTKLEDSAMYFCASRQGYSYGYTFGSGTRLTVV.

The V call is TRBV12-3 or TRBV12-4, the J call TRBJ2-7; D remains ambiguous. The CDR3 extends over 15 amino acids. The V and J ends lost 2 bases and 0 bases respectively, with 11 bases between them. The CDR3 sequence: CASSLRRRSSYEQYF. CDR3 sequence (DNA): TGTGCCAGCAGTTTAAGACGACGGAGCTCCTACGAGCAGTACTTC.

This clonotype was counted a few times. CDR3 in amino acids: CASSRAPYEQYF. The CDR3 nucleotides read TGTGCCAGCAGCCGGGCGCCCTACGAGCAGTACTTC. This chain links TRBV6-5 with TRBJ2-7; D ambiguous. Germline CDR1 MNHEY, CDR2 SVGAGI. The CDR3 consists of 12 residues. V lost 6 bases, J lost 2 bases, and 8 bases lay in between.

This sequence joins TRBV12-3 or TRBV12-4 and TRBJ2-5; 10 positions agree with TRBD1. After removal of 8 bases from V and 5 bases from J, the junction contained 11 bases not matched to a gene. This CDR3 is 15 amino acids long. The CDR3 DNA reads TGTGCCAGCCGCCGTAGACAGGGGGCAGGGGAGACCCAGTACTTC. Translation gives CASRRRQGAGETQYF.

The rearrangement uses TRBV10-2 and TRBJ2-1; 7 bases fit TRBD2. CDR1 and CDR2 from the germline V gene are WSHSY and SAAADI. Trimming took 4 bases from V and 9 from J; bases not matched to a gene: 6. The CDR3 contains 13 residues. The CDR3 here is CASSVGRAAEQFF. CDR3 DNA sequence: TGCGCCAGCAGTGTGGGGAGGGCCGCTGAGCAGTTCTTC.

This clonotype was seen a handful of times. V is TRBV7-9 and J is TRBJ2-3; TRBD1 might be the D (5 bases). This CDR3 contains 12 residues. Germline V gives CDR1 SEHNR, CDR2 FQNEAQ (reference sequence). V was trimmed by 5 bases and J by 7 bases, leaving 10 bases between them. The CDR3 nucleotides are TGTGCCAGCAGCCCGACAGAGTATACGCAGTATTTT. This encodes CASSPTEYTQYF. Variable domain in full (rest from reference TRBV7-9 and TRBJ2-3): DTGVSQNPRHKITKRGQNVTFRCDPISEHNRLYWYRQTLGQGPEFLTYFQNEAQLEKSRLLSDRFSAERPKGSFSTLEIQRTEQGDSAMYLCASSPTEYTQYFGPGTRLTVL.

This clonotype has only a few counts. The rearrangement uses TRBV28 and TRBJ1-2; D remains unclear. The length of the CDR3 is 12 residues. The germline V and J ends were trimmed by 0 bases and 2 bases, with 1 base remaining between them. Germline V gene lookup returns CDR1 MDHEN and CDR2 SYDVKM. CDR3 sequence: CASSLWNYGYTF. In DNA form, the CDR3 reads TGTGCCAGCAGTTTATGGAACTATGGCTACACCTTC.

This clonotype occurred a few times. The chain recombines TRBV5-1 with TRBJ2-3, with 8 bases that match TRBD2. J gave up 4 bases and V 0 bases, and 7 bases lay outside the gene matches. Germline loops: CDR1 SGHRS, CDR2 YFSETQ. The CDR3 totals 16 residues. CDR3 nucleotides: TGCGCCAGCAGCTTGGTGGTTCGGGAGGGCCCAGATACGCAGTATTTT. It codes for CASSLVVREGPDTQYF.

The CDR3 nucleotides are TGTGCCAGTTTGGGCAGCCCCTCCTACGAGCAGTACTTC. This sequence encodes CASLGSPSYEQYF. The chain combines TRBV28 with TRBJ2-7; no firm D call. The CDR3 is 13 residues long. The V and J ends lost 9 bases and 0 bases respectively, with 12 bases between them. Germline V gene sequence: CDR1 MDHEN, CDR2 SYDVKM.

The chain couples TRBV29-1 to TRBJ2-1; D is perhaps TRBD2 (5 bases). The ends were cut back, 1 base at V and 1 base at J, with 11 bases in the middle. Germline-derived CDR1 and CDR2 are SQVTM and ANQGSEA. There are 15 residues in the CDR3. The CDR3 reads CSVEGGGQSYNEQFF. CDR3 nucleotides: TGCAGCGTTGAAGGAGGCGGGCAGTCCTACAATGAGCAGTTCTTC.

The V call is TRBV5-1, the J call TRBJ2-7; 7 bases agree with TRBD1. Germline V gives CDR1 SGHRS, CDR2 YFSETQ. The V and J ends lost 0 bases and 2 bases, in that order; junction bases with no gene match: 5. This CDR3 contains 15 residues. CDR3 coding DNA: TGCGCCAGCAGCTTGGCCGGACAGGCCGCCTACGAGCAGTACTTC. Protein product: CASSLAGQAAYEQYF.

CDR3 loop: CASSDRDRVADTQYF. In DNA, the CDR3 is TGCGCCAGCAGCGACCGGGACAGGGTTGCAGATACGCAGTATTTT. The chain carries TRBV5-1 and TRBJ2-3, with TRBD1 identical over 9 bases. Germline-derived CDR1 and CDR2 are SGHRS and YFSETQ. The CDR3 is 15 residues long. V lost 4 bases and J lost 4; bases outside the gene matches: 7.

This clonotype has more than one count but fewer than ten. The rearrangement uses TRBV7-3 and TRBJ2-2; TRBD1 agrees at 9 bases. The CDR3 has 16 amino acids. Germline V gives CDR1 SGHTA, CDR2 FQGTGA. V was clipped by 2 bases and J by 3 bases; unmatched bases: 4. The CDR3 here is CASSLQTGGYTGELFF. CDR3 in DNA: TGTGCCAGCAGCTTACAGACAGGGGGATACACCGGGGAGCTGTTTTTT.